The 24 T cell receptor beta chains below all came from one sample that was sequenced in a study of blood T cell repertoires in COVID-19. Profiling relied on immunoSEQ multiplex PCR, and the TCRdb table lists in-frame clones only, not all of them. Altogether hundreds of thousands of clones are present, approximately 90% being singletons, with the ten largest covering roughly 0.26%. The material sequenced was peripheral blood. Receptors originate from a woman between 18 and 30 years old with acute or convalescent COVID-19.

The CDR3 DNA reads TGTGCCAGCAGCAAAGGACAGGGCGATAAGAGTGAGCAGTACTTC. Its translation is CASSKGQGDKSEQYF. The gene calls are TRBV21-1 and TRBJ2-7; the D call TRBD1 from the table was never checked on the DNA. TRBV21-1 is noted as a pseudogene. The CDR3 runs 15 residues.

This clone was observed a few times. This chain connects TRBV6-1 to TRBJ1-5, with TRBD1 matching over 9 bases. CDR3 length: 16 residues. V lost 4 bases, J lost 3 bases, and 7 bases stayed unmatched. Germline lookup yields CDR1 MNHNS and CDR2 SASEGT. The CDR3 protein is CASSGRDRAPNQPQHF. The CDR3 region has the DNA TGTGCCAGCAGTGGCCGGGACAGGGCCCCCAATCAGCCCCAGCATTTT.

The chain recombines TRBV12-3 or TRBV12-4 with TRBJ2-1; 7 bases match TRBD2. The CDR3 has 12 residues. After removal of 6 bases from V and 8 bases from J, the junction contained 4 bases not matched to a gene. The CDR3 loop reads CASRAGIDEQFF. DNA of the CDR3: TGTGCCAGCAGAGCGGGGATTGATGAGCAGTTCTTC.

The chain is built from TRBV30 and TRBJ1-6; D is possibly TRBD1 (5 bases). Trimming left V 4 bases short and J 8 bases short, with 12 bases between. There are 13 residues in the CDR3. CDR1 and CDR2 (germline): GTSNPN, SVGIG (reference sequence). The DNA of the CDR3 is TGTGCCTGGAAAATTCGGGGGGATTCACCCCTCCACTTT. Residues: CAWKIRGDSPLHF.

The rearrangement links TRBV6-2 or TRBV6-3 to TRBJ2-7; 8 bases fit TRBD2. CDR1 and CDR2 (germline): MNHEY, SVGEGT. With 0 bases clipped from V and 0 bases from J, the junction kept 16 bases outside the gene matches. This CDR3 spans 20 amino acids. The CDR3 spells CASSYSPRGGRALLSYEQYF. As DNA, the CDR3 is TGTGCCAGCAGTTACTCCCCACGGGGGGGGCGCGCTCTTCTCTCCTACGAGCAGTACTTC.

The gene calls are TRBV30 and TRBJ1-5; possibly TRBD1 for D (5 bases). The CDR3 covers 14 residues. Germline CDR1 reads GTSNPN; CDR2 reads SVGIG (reference sequence). V shed 2 bases and J shed 1 base, with 9 bases lying between them. CDR3 amino acids: CAWSRWTSNQPQHF. CDR3 nucleotides: TGTGCCTGGAGTCGCTGGACAAGCAATCAGCCCCAGCATTTT.

The CDR3 spells CASSLRQGLAKNIQYF. DNA for the CDR3: TGTGCCAGCAGCTTGCGGCAGGGGCTGGCCAAAAACATTCAGTACTTC. This chain uses TRBV5-6 with TRBJ2-4; maybe TRBD1 (6 bases). Germline CDR1 is SGHDT and CDR2 is YYEEEE. Trimming shortened V by 1 base and J by 1 base, and 12 bases separated the two germline ends. CDR3 length equals 16 residues.

The chain joins TRBV5-8 to TRBJ2-2, with D hard to call. The CDR3 totals 12 residues. Germline lookup yields CDR1 SGHTS and CDR2 YDEGEE. Trimming removed 2 bases from V and 7 bases from J, with 6 bases in between. The CDR3 nucleotides are TGTGCCAGCAGCTTATCCGGCGGGGAGCTGTTTTTT. Amino acids: CASSLSGGELFF. Using reference TRBV5-8 and TRBJ2-2 for the parts outside the CDR3, the full variable domain is EAGVTQSPTHLIKTRGQQATLRCSPISGHTSVYWYQQALGLGLQFLLWYDEGEERNRGNFPPRFSGRQFPNYSSELNVNALELEDSALYLCASSLSGGELFFGEGSRLTVL.

The rearrangement joins TRBV9 to TRBJ2-5; 8 positions agree with TRBD2. Germline trimming cut 1 base from V and 5 bases from J; bases unmatched to any gene: 7. The germline gives CDR1 SGDLS, CDR2 YYNGEE. CDR3 length equals 15 residues. CDR3 bases: TGTGCCAGCAGCGTAACGGGGGGGCCTTTGGAGACCCAGTACTTC. The encoded protein is CASSVTGGPLETQYF.

This clone has a single count. The chain couples TRBV12-3 or TRBV12-4 to TRBJ1-1; D is uncertain. The CDR3 is made up of 12 amino acids. The V and J ends lost 3 bases and 7 bases respectively, with 9 bases between them. Written as DNA, the CDR3 is TGTGCCAGCAGTTTCGCAGGCTATGAAGCTTTCTTT. Amino acid sequence: CASSFAGYEAFF.

CDR3 nucleotides: TGCGCCAGCAGCTTGGACCCCGGGGGGACAGGGGGGTCTGGGGCCAACGTCCTGACTTTC. Its translation is CASSLDPGGTGGSGANVLTF. The chain employs TRBV5-1 and TRBJ2-6, with TRBD1 matching 11 bases. This CDR3 contains 20 residues. From germline, CDR1 is SGHRS and CDR2 YFSETQ. Trimming at V came to 0 bases and at J to 1 base, leaving 9 bases not matched to a gene.

DNA of the CDR3: TGTGCCACCAGTGATCCGACAGAGAAGGGGCATCAGCCCCAGCATTTT. Translated: CATSDPTEKGHQPQHF. J is TRBJ1-5 and V is TRBV24-1, with a weak D call TRBD1 (5 bases). Germline assignment: CDR1 KGHDR and CDR2 SFDVKD. With 3 bases removed from V and 5 bases from J, the gap between germline ends came to 16 bases. The CDR3 spans 16 residues.

CDR3 residues: CATSDLHAQVSGNTIYF. In DNA form, the CDR3 reads TGTGCCACCAGTGACCTACATGCACAGGTCTCTGGAAACACCATATATTTT. V gene TRBV24-1 combines with J gene TRBJ1-3; TRBD1 might be the D (5 bases). This CDR3 comprises 17 residues. CDR1 and CDR2 from the germline V gene are KGHDR and SFDVKD. Trimming left V 4 bases short and J 0 bases short, with 15 bases between.

This sequence joins TRBV7-9 and TRBJ2-7, with 7 bases identical to TRBD2. Germline CDR1 SEHNR, CDR2 FQNEAQ (reference sequence). J gave up 6 bases and V 5 bases, and 4 bases lay outside the gene matches. This CDR3 has 12 residues. The CDR3 protein is CASSQPGGEQYF. The CDR3 coding sequence is TGTGCCAGCAGCCAGCCGGGGGGCGAGCAGTACTTC.

V and J are TRBV9 and TRBJ2-7, with 7 bases that match TRBD1. The J segment lost 3 bases and the V segment lost 3 bases, leaving 9 bases of the junction unmatched. This CDR3 has 15 amino acids. Germline CDR1 SGDLS, CDR2 YYNGEE. CDR3 in amino acids: CASSAQPGQIYEQYF. CDR3 nucleotide sequence: TGTGCCAGCAGCGCTCAACCGGGACAGATCTACGAGCAGTACTTC.

The rearrangement links TRBV3-1 (or the pseudogene TRBV3-2) to TRBJ1-4; D remains unclear. Germline assignment: CDR1 LGHDT and CDR2 YNNKEL (reference sequence). The CDR3 has 14 amino acids. Trimming stripped 1 base from V and 2 bases from J, with 5 bases between. This CDR3 reads CASSQVRTNEKLFF. The DNA of the CDR3 is TGTGCCAGCAGCCAAGTACGGACTAATGAAAAACTGTTTTTT.

The chain joins TRBV5-1 to TRBJ1-2, with 10 bases matching TRBD1. This CDR3 has 14 residues. Germline V lookup: CDR1 SGHRS, CDR2 YFSETQ. J gave up 2 bases and V 4 bases, and 2 bases lay outside the gene matches. CDR3 region: CASSKGQGNYGYTF. The CDR3 DNA sequence: TGCGCCAGCAGCAAGGGACAGGGGAACTATGGCTACACCTTC.

The chain is built from TRBV5-1 and TRBJ2-1; D possibly corresponds to TRBD1 (6 bases). The CDR3 consists of 14 residues. Germline CDR1 and CDR2: SGHRS and YFSETQ. Trimming left V 7 bases short and J 2 bases short, with 13 bases between. The CDR3 is CASGKGDTYNEQFF. The CDR3 DNA reads as TGCGCCAGCGGTAAGGGGGATACCTACAATGAGCAGTTCTTC.

The rearrangement uses TRBV6-5 and TRBJ1-3; possible D gene TRBD1, 6 bases. Trimming took off 7 bases at V and 10 bases at J, with 17 bases between the two ends. The CDR3 runs to 13 residues. Looked up from germline, CDR1 is MNHEY and CDR2 is SVGAGI. CDR3 DNA sequence: TGTGCCAGCAACCCACAGGGTGCAAAAACCATATATTTT. As protein: CASNPQGAKTIYF.

The gene calls are TRBV19 and TRBJ1-2, with D uncertain. V lost 6 bases and J lost 5, with 13 bases in between. This CDR3 region has 13 residues. From germline, CDR1 is LNHDA and CDR2 SQIVND (reference sequence). The DNA of the CDR3 is TGTGCCAGTAGCCGGGAACCTTATTATGGCTACACCTTC. Protein sequence: CASSREPYYGYTF.

This chain joins TRBV5-6 and TRBJ1-4, with 9 bases that match TRBD1. The CDR3 runs to 15 residues. Per germline, CDR1 SGHDT and CDR2 YYEEEE. Trimming removed 2 bases from V and 4 bases from J; junction bases left unmatched: 3. The CDR3 DNA reads as TGTGCCAGCAGCTTTCCGGGACAGGGTAATGAAAAACTGTTTTTT. This gives the protein CASSFPGQGNEKLFF.

V and J are TRBV7-8 and TRBJ2-7; the D gene is possibly TRBD2 (6 bases). From germline, CDR1 is SGHVS and CDR2 FQNEAQ. This CDR3 contains 12 residues. V shed 5 bases and J shed 4 bases, with 9 bases lying between them. The CDR3 DNA sequence: TGTGCCAGCAGCCGGAGCGGGTACGAGCAGTACTTC. It specifies CASSRSGYEQYF.

The rearrangement uses TRBV6-5 and TRBJ1-1, with D unresolved. CDR3 length: 13 residues. Trimming stripped 6 bases from V and 0 bases from J, with 8 bases between. Germline CDR1 reads MNHEY; CDR2 reads SVGAGI. The CDR3 loop reads CASRMRMNTEAFF. Written as DNA, the CDR3 is TGTGCCAGCAGGATGAGGATGAACACTGAAGCTTTCTTT.

The chain recombines TRBV21-1 with TRBJ2-1; the D segment call TRBD1 is taken from the table without a DNA check. TRBV21-1 counts as a pseudogene. The CDR3 is 13 residues long. The CDR3 loop reads CASRDRGRGEQFF. The CDR3 nucleotides read TGTGCCAGTAGGGACAGGGGAAGGGGTGAGCAGTTCTTC.